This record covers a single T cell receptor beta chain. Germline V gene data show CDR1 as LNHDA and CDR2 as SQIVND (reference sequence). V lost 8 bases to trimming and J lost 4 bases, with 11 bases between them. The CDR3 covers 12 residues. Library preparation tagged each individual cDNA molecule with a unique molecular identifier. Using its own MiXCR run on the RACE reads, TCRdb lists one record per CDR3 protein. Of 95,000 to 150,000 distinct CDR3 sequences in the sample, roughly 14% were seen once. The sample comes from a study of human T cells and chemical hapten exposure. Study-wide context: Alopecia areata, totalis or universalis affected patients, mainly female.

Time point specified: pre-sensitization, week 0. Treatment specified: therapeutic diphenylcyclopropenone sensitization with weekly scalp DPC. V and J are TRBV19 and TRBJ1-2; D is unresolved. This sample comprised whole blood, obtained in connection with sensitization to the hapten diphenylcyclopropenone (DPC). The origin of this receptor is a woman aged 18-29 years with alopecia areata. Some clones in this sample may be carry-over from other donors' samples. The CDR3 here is CASAADPYGYTF. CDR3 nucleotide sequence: TGTGCCAGTGCGGCAGACCCCTATGGCTACACCTTC. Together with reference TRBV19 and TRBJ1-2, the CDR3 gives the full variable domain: DGGITQSPKYLFRKEGQNVTLSCEQNLNHDAMYWYRQDPGQGLRLIYYSQIVNDFQKGDIAEGYSVSREKKESFPLTVTSAQKNPTAFYLCASAADPYGYTFGSGTRLTVV.